The T cell receptor (beta chain) under discussion was sequenced for a study of T-cell memory formation after mild COVID-19. Study-level information: TCR clusters largely stayed donor specific.

For this clonotype: Antigen: not known.

Germline CDR1 and CDR2: LGHNA and YNFKEQ. This CDR3 spans 17 amino acids. V dropped 0 bases and J dropped 9; count of bases not matched to a gene: 11. Study conclusions and caveats: Day 15 to 85 contracting clones showed balanced CD4/CD8; day 15 to 37 expanders favored CD4+. Confirmation of SARS-CoV-2 specificity was lacking for second-wave clones peaking day 37.

Constant-segment primers were used for 5'RACE, and the resulting TCR alpha and TCR beta cDNA libraries carried sample barcodes and UMIs. TCRdb fed the 5' RACE reads into MiXCR, producing one record per CDR3 protein. The sample has 70,000 to 95,000 distinct CDR3 sequences, around 13% seen once. The specimen sequenced was PBMCs or a T cell subset sorted from them (not recorded which). The chain uses TRBV4-2 and TRBJ2-1, with 10 bases matching TRBD2. This TCR was sampled from a young man who had mild COVID-19 (a few samples of this study predate the infection). Cell type and time point are not known. Here the CDR3 reads CASSQEAWETSGSEQFF. DNA of the CDR3: TGTGCCAGCAGCCAAGAGGCGTGGGAGACTAGCGGGTCTGAGCAGTTCTTC.